This T cell receptor beta chain was found in a study of OX40 agonist ivuxolimab in advanced cancers. Study as a whole: Patients achieving partial responses numbered three: one hepatocellular carcinoma case and two cutaneous melanoma cases.

Sequenced by immunoSEQ multiplex PCR; TCRdb stores in-frame clones only, minus some. The top ten clones hold about 1.7% of a sample with roughly 79,000 clones, about 89% of them seen once. V dropped 6 bases and J dropped 7 bases, with 21 bases sitting between them. The CDR3 is 15 amino acids. Germline V gene data show CDR1 as MNHNY and CDR2 as SVGAGI (reference sequence). This material consisted of CD4+ or CD8+ T cells sorted from blood, taken in a trial of the OX40 agonist ivuxolimab. The rearrangement joins TRBV6-6 to TRBJ1-1; the D is unclear. The receptor comes from an adult with an advanced solid tumor such as melanoma, head and neck, liver or kidney cancer. The CDR3 sequence is CASRTLDVKAVEAFF. The CDR3 nucleotides are TGTGCCAGCAGGACACTCGACGTAAAAGCAGTTGAAGCTTTCTTT.